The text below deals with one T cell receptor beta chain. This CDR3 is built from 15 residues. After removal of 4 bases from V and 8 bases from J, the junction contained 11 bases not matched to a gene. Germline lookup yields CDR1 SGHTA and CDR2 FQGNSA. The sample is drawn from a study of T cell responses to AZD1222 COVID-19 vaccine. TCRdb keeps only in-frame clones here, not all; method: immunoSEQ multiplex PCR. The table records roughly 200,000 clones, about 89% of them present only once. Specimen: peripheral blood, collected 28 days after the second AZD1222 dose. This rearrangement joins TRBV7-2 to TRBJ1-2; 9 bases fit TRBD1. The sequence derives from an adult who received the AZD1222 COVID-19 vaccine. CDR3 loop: CASSSGTGQLKGYTF. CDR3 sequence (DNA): TGTGCCAGCAGCTCCGGGACAGGGCAGCTTAAGGGCTACACCTTC.